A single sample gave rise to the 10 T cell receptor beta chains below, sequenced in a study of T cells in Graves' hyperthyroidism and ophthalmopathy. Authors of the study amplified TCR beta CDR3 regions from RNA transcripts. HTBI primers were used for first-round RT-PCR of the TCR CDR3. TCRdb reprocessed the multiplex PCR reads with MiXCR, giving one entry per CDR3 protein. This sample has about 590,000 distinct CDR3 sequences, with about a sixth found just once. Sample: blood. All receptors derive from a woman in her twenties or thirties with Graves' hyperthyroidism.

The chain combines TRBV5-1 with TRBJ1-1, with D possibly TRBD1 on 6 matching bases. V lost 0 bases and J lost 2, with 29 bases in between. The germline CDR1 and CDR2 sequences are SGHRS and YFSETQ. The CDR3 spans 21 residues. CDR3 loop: CASSLAELGLRGPMGNTEAFF. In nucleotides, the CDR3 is TGCGCCAGCAGCTTGGCGGAGTTAGGTTTGCGGGGGCCCATGGGCAACACTGAAGCTTTCTTT.

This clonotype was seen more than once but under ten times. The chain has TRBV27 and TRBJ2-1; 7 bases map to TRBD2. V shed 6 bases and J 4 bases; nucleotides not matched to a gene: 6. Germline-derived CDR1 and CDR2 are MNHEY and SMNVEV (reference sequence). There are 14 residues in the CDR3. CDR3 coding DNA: TGTGCCAGCAGCCGACTAGCCGCGTACAATGAGCAGTTCTTC. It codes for CASSRLAAYNEQFF.

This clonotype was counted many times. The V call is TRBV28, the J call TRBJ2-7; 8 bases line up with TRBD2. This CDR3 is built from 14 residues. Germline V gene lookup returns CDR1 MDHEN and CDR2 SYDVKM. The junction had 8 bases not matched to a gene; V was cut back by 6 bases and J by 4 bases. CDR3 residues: CASRGSGSGYEQYF. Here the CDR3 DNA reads TGTGCCAGCAGAGGGAGCGGGAGTGGGTACGAGCAGTACTTC.

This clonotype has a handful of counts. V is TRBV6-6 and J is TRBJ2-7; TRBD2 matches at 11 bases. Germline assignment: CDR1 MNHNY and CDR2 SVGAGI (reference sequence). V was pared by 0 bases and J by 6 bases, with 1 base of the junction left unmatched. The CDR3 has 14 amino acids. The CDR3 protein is CASSYSGTSGEQYF. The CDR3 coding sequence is TGTGCCAGCAGTTACTCCGGGACTAGCGGCGAGCAGTACTTC.

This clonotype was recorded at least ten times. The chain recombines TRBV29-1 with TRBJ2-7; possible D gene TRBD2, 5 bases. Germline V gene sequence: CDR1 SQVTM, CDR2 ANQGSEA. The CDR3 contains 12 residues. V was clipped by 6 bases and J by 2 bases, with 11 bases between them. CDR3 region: CSVETKAYEQYF. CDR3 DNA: TGCAGCGTCGAGACTAAGGCCTACGAGCAGTACTTC.

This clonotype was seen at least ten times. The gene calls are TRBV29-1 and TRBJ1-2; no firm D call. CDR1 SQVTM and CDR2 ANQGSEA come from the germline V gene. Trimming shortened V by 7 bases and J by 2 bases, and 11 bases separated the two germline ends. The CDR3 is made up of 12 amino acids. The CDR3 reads CSAPSGNYGYTF. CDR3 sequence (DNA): TGCAGCGCCCCCAGCGGGAACTATGGCTACACCTTC.

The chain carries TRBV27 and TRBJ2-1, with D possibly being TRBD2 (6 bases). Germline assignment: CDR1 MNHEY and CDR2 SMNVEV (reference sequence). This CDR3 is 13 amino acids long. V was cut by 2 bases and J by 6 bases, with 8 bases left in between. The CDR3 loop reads CASSLAGCNEQFF. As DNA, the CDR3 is TGTGCCAGCAGTTTAGCGGGGTGCAATGAGCAGTTCTTC.

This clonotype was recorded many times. The CDR3 reads CASSHEYWTGANTGELFF. The CDR3 coding sequence is TGTGCCAGCAGCCATGAATACTGGACAGGAGCGAACACCGGGGAGCTGTTTTTT. V and J are TRBV14 and TRBJ2-2, with 7 positions matching TRBD1. The CDR3 loop spans 18 amino acids. J lost 0 bases, V lost 3 bases, and 10 bases had no gene match. In germline, CDR1 is SGHDN, CDR2 FVKESK.

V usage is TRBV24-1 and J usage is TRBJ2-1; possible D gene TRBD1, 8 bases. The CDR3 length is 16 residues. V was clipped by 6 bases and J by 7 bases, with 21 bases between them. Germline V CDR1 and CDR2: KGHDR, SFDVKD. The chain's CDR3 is CATSSGGGRGPNEQFF. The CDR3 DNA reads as TGTGCCACCAGTAGTGGGGGGGGCAGGGGGCCGAATGAGCAGTTCTTC.

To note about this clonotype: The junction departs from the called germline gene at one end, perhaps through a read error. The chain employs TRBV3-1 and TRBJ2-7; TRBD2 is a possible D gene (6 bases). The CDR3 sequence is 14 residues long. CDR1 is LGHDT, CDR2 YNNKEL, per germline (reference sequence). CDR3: CASSQTGAGYEQHF. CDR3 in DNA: TGTGCCAGCAGCCAAACGGGAGCAGGCTACGAGCAGCACTTC.